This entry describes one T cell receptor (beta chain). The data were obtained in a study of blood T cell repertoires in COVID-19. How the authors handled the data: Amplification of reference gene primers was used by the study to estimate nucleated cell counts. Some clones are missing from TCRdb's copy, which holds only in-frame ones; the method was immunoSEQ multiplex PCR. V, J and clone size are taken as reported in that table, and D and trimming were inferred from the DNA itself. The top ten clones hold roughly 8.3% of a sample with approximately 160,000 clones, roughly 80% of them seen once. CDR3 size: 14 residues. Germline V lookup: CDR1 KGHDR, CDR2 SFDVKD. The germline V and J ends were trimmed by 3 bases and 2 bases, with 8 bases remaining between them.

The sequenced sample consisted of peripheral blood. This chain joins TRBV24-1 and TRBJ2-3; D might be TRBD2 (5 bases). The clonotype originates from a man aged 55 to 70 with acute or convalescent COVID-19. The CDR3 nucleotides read TGTGCCACCAGTGATGAGGGCTTCACAGATACGCAGTATTTT. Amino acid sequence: CATSDEGFTDTQYF.